The T cell receptor beta chain under discussion was sequenced for a study of shared clonotypes between healthy human individuals. Study as a whole: A couple of women and a few men aged 18 to 49 made up the donors. Three CD4 naive, three CD4 memory, two CD8 naive and one CD8 memory plate were used per donor.

Points from the study as a whole: Expectations were that clonotype sharing among donors would be affected by sequencing depth. Among several donors, roughly 5% of naive CD4 clonotypes were found in common.

Using immunoSEQ multiplex PCR, the repertoire was profiled, and TCRdb retains in-frame clones only, with some absent. The data show millions of clones, with around 94% seen just once and about 0.13% held by the top ten. On this clone: The antigen is unknown.

CDR3 length equals 14 residues. In germline, CDR1 is GTSNPN, CDR2 SVGIG (reference sequence). V lost 3 bases and J lost 2, with 13 bases in between. The sequencing sample was made of naive CD4+ T cells sorted from blood. Subset denoted: CD45RA+ positively selected. The TCR sequence derives from a man younger than 30 in good health. This chain joins TRBV30 and TRBJ1-2; D ambiguous. Here the CDR3 reads CAWRVGGRNYGYTF. CDR3 coding DNA: TGTGCCTGGAGGGTGGGAGGGAGGAACTATGGCTACACCTTC.